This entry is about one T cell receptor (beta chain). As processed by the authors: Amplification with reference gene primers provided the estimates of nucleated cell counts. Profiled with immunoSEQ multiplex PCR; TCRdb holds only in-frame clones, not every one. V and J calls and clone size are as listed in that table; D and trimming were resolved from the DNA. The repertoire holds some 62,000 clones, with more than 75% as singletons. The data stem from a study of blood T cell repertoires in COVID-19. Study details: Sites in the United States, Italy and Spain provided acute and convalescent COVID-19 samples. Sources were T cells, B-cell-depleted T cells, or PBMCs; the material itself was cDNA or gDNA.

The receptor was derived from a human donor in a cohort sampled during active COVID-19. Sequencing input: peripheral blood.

CDR3 loop: CASSYFSRRTGELFF. The CDR3 nucleotides are TGTGCCAGCAGCTATTTCTCTCGCAGGACCGGGGAGCTGTTTTTT. The rearrangement joins TRBV11-2 to TRBJ2-2; no clear D gene. Germline V gene lookup returns CDR1 SGHAT and CDR2 FQNNGV. Trimming left V 4 bases short and J 5 bases short, with 14 bases between. The CDR3 runs 15 residues.